These 21 T cell receptor beta chains were sequenced from one sample in a study of early T cells in non-severe SARS-CoV-2 infection (TCRdb year 2021). Receptor libraries were prepared by 5' RACE. Data came from a NextSeq 500. The public reads were run again by TCRdb, first through fastp at Q25 and then through MiXCR, and only productive beta chains were kept. Rows are combined by CDR3 protein, so each entry shows the most common genes and DNA. Across this sample there are nearly 110,000 distinct CDR3 sequences, with around 10% seen only once. Together, the top ten hold more than 6.5% of the sample. The sample comprised whole blood. These receptors were obtained from an adult who was a healthcare worker with PCR-confirmed SARS-CoV-2 infection or an uninfected control (not recorded which).

This clonotype was recorded many times. The genes are TRBV12-3 or TRBV12-4 and TRBJ2-3; the D is unclear. The CDR3 totals 12 residues. The V gene lost 3 bases and the J gene lost 4 bases, with 5 bases spanning the gap. The CDR3 spells CASSFSSDTQYF. CDR3 DNA sequence: TGTGCCAGCAGTTTTTCGTCAGATACGCAGTATTTT.

This clonotype was detected many times. This chain connects TRBV4-1 to TRBJ2-7, with TRBD1 matching over 8 bases. The CDR3 spans 15 residues. Germline V gene data show CDR1 as MGHRA and CDR2 as YSYEKL. Trimming removed 1 base from V and 6 bases from J; junction bases left unmatched: 8. The CDR3 is CASSQGTGFLGEQYF. CDR3 DNA: TGCGCCAGCAGCCAAGGGACAGGGTTTTTGGGCGAGCAGTACTTC.

This sequence joins TRBV3-1 and TRBJ2-1; D gene ambiguous. Germline V gives CDR1 LGHDT, CDR2 YNNKEL (reference sequence). Trimming took 0 bases from V and 6 from J, leaving 9 bases between them. The CDR3 has 14 amino acids. Written as DNA, the CDR3 is TGTGCCAGCAGCCAAGATCGGGCCTCCAATGAGCAGTTCTTC. This translates into CASSQDRASNEQFF.

In this sample, this clonotype turned up a few times. V is TRBV6-5 and J is TRBJ2-2, with 9 bases aligning to TRBD2. This CDR3 is built from 16 residues. With 5 bases clipped from V and 3 bases from J, the junction kept 7 bases outside the gene matches. Germline values: CDR1 MNHEY, CDR2 SVGAGI. DNA of the CDR3: TGTGCCAGCAGTACCCGACTAGCGGCCCACACCGGGGAGCTGTTTTTT. Encoded protein: CASSTRLAAHTGELFF.

A few counts support this clonotype. The chain recombines TRBV7-8 with TRBJ2-2, with D maybe TRBD1 (5 bases). This CDR3 spans 15 amino acids. The germline V gene encodes CDR1 SGHVS and CDR2 FQNEAQ. Trimming stripped 2 bases from V and 1 base from J, with 8 bases between. Written as DNA, the CDR3 is TGTGCCAGCAGCTTAAGCAGGGTGAACACCGGGGAGCTGTTTTTT. It translates to CASSLSRVNTGELFF. Complete variable domain (other parts from reference TRBV7-8 and TRBJ2-2): GAGVSQSPRYKVAKRGQDVALRCDPISGHVSLFWYQQALGQGPEFLTYFQNEAQLDKSGLPSDRFFAERPEGSVSTLKIQRTQQEDSAVYLCASSLSRVNTGELFFGEGSRLTVL.

This clonotype was seen more than once but under ten times. The CDR3 loop is CATLPAKQYQETQYF. The CDR3 coding sequence is TGTGCCACCCTTCCGGCCAAACAGTACCAAGAGACCCAGTACTTC. The chain recombines TRBV10-3 with TRBJ2-5; the D is unclear. Germline values: CDR1 ENHRY, CDR2 SYGVKD. This CDR3 spans 15 amino acids. Trimming removed 10 bases from V and 0 bases from J, with 18 bases in between.

This clonotype was seen at least ten times. This chain links TRBV29-1 with TRBJ2-5; D gene unclear. The germline V gene has CDR1 SQVTM and CDR2 ANQGSEA. The CDR3 length is 13 residues. The V gene lost 6 bases and the J gene lost 4 bases, with 15 bases spanning the gap. The CDR3 bases are TGCAGCGTCGTTTTAAGTGCCCGAGAGACCCAGTACTTC. It translates to CSVVLSARETQYF.

The table lists this clonotype with many counts. V usage is TRBV6-5 and J usage is TRBJ2-1, with 7 bases fitting TRBD1. CDR3 length: 13 amino acids. The V gene's germline CDR1 is MNHEY and CDR2 SVGAGI. V shed 8 bases and J 5 bases; nucleotides not matched to a gene: 6. The CDR3 DNA reads TGTGCCAGCTGGGCAGGGGGTAACAATGAGCAGTTCTTC. Its translation is CASWAGGNNEQFF.

The genes are TRBV7-9 and TRBJ1-6, with 7 positions matching TRBD1. Germline V gene lookup returns CDR1 SEHNR and CDR2 FQNEAQ (reference sequence). The CDR3 runs 15 residues. V lost 5 bases and J lost 3; bases outside the gene matches: 4. The CDR3 coding sequence is TGTGCCAGCAGCCAAGGGACAGTCTATAATTCACCCCTCCACTTT. Its translation is CASSQGTVYNSPLHF.

The chain combines TRBV7-2 with TRBJ1-6, with 9 bases lining up with TRBD1. With 1 base clipped from V and 10 bases from J, the junction kept 8 bases outside the gene matches. CDR1 and CDR2 from the germline V gene are SGHTA and FQGNSA. The CDR3 has 16 amino acids. The CDR3 sequence: CASSLVRDRVESPLHF. In nucleotides, the CDR3 is TGTGCCAGCAGCTTAGTCCGGGACAGGGTCGAGTCACCCCTCCACTTT.

This clonotype was recorded many times. This chain connects TRBV28 to TRBJ1-5; 10 bases agree with TRBD1. Germline CDR1 MDHEN, CDR2 SYDVKM. With 2 bases clipped from V and 3 bases from J, the junction kept 7 bases outside the gene matches. The CDR3 covers 17 residues. This CDR3 is CASSLITGQGFNQPQHF. The CDR3 bases are TGTGCCAGCAGTTTAATTACGGGACAGGGGTTCAATCAGCCCCAGCATTTT.

This clonotype was counted between two and nine times. This chain joins TRBV30 and TRBJ2-1, with D perhaps matching TRBD2 (6 bases). The CDR3 spans 12 residues. V was cut by 0 bases and J by 12 bases, with 12 bases left in between. CDR1 is GTSNPN and CDR2 is SVGIG in the germline V gene (reference sequence). The chain's CDR3 is CAWSVLAGWQFF. CDR3 bases: TGTGCCTGGAGTGTACTTGCGGGGTGGCAGTTCTTC.

The rearrangement uses TRBV6-2 or TRBV6-3 and TRBJ2-7; 10 bases map to TRBD2. Trimming removed 6 bases from V and 4 bases from J; junction bases left unmatched: 9. Germline V gene data show CDR1 as MNHEY and CDR2 as SVGEGT. The CDR3 contains 15 residues. The CDR3 DNA follows: TGTGCCAGCAGGACTTTTTCTAGCGGGAGATACGAGCAGTACTTC. Its translation is CASRTFSSGRYEQYF.

In this sample, this clonotype turned up many times. The chain links TRBV7-3 to TRBJ2-1; a weak D match, TRBD2 (7 bases). Germline V gene sequence: CDR1 SGHTA, CDR2 FQGTGA. V dropped 5 bases and J dropped 9 bases, with 14 bases sitting between them. There are 13 residues in the CDR3. CDR3 residues: CASSQQGGVEQFF. CDR3 sequence (DNA): TGTGCCAGCAGCCAACAGGGAGGGGTTGAGCAGTTCTTC.

This clonotype was seen repeatedly, ten times or more. The chain couples TRBV12-3 or TRBV12-4 to TRBJ1-1; D not resolved. V lost 2 bases and J lost 6, with 4 bases in between. CDR3 size: 11 residues. CDR3 sequence reads: CASSLSSEAFF. CDR3 DNA: TGTGCCAGCAGTTTATCCTCTGAAGCTTTCTTT.

At least ten counts were recorded for this clonotype. The gene calls are TRBV5-6 and TRBJ1-1; D unclear. Germline values: CDR1 SGHDT, CDR2 YYEEEE. This CDR3 contains 13 residues. V was trimmed by 8 bases and J by 0 bases, leaving 11 bases between them. CDR3 region: CASERGLNTEAFF. CDR3 in DNA: TGTGCCAGTGAGAGAGGGTTGAACACTGAAGCTTTCTTT.

The chain recombines TRBV2 with TRBJ1-1; 7 positions agree with TRBD1. J lost 5 bases, V lost 5 bases, and 5 bases had no gene match. The CDR3 is made up of 13 amino acids. The germline V gene has CDR1 SNHLY and CDR2 FYNNEI. The CDR3 reads CASSTLRGTEAFF. DNA for the CDR3: TGTGCCAGCAGTACCCTCAGGGGGACTGAAGCTTTCTTT.

This clonotype was seen many times. The gene calls are TRBV19 and TRBJ1-5; 8 positions agree with TRBD1. From germline, CDR1 is LNHDA and CDR2 SQIVND (reference sequence). Germline trimming cut 6 bases from V and 1 base from J; bases unmatched to any gene: 5. The CDR3 runs to 15 residues. CDR3 residues: CASRTQGASNQPQHF. CDR3 bases: TGTGCCAGTAGAACGCAGGGGGCAAGCAATCAGCCCCAGCATTTT.

In regard to this clonotype: This may come from a read error, since a much larger clone is one base off. The genes are TRBV4-1 and TRBJ2-3; TRBD1 might be the D (6 bases). This CDR3 is 16 amino acids long. CDR1 is MGHRA and CDR2 is YSYEKL in the germline V gene. CDR3: CASSQAPGHTTDTRYF. Written as DNA, the CDR3 is TGCGCCAGCAGCCAAGCACCGGGACACACCACAGATACGCGGTATTTT.

V is TRBV20-1 and J is TRBJ1-2; no reliable D call. Trimming left V 4 bases short and J 4 bases short, with 10 bases between. The CDR3 loop spans 12 amino acids. Germline CDR1 is DFQATT and CDR2 is SNEGSKA (reference sequence). The CDR3 sequence: CSAIPWGYGYTF. CDR3 sequence (DNA): TGCAGTGCTATACCCTGGGGCTATGGCTACACCTTC.

There are many counts of this clonotype. This chain joins TRBV3-1 and TRBJ2-7, with D tentatively TRBD2 (5 bases). Per germline, CDR1 LGHDT and CDR2 YNNKEL (reference sequence). The CDR3 totals 13 residues. Trimming stripped 4 bases from V and 6 bases from J, with 13 bases between. CDR3: CASSRLDSVEQYF. CDR3 coding DNA: TGTGCCAGCAGCCGGCTTGATAGCGTCGAGCAGTACTTC.